These T cell receptor beta chains were read from a single sample in a study of T-cell memory formation after mild COVID-19. TCRdb redid the calling of the 5' RACE reads with MiXCR, one entry per CDR3 protein. The repertoire holds around 530,000 distinct CDR3 sequences, with 20% to 25% as singletons. The sample was PBMCs or a T cell subset sorted from them (not recorded which). These receptors all stem from an adult woman who had mild COVID-19 (a few samples of this study predate the infection). Cell type and time point are not known. CDR3s include the opening cysteine and the closing phenylalanine or tryptophan. A D gene is named only where the DNA matches it firmly. Not all rows give a size; the values are once, few, many and, for expanded clones, a class.

cdr3_length,d_call,clone_size,v_call,j_call,cdr3_aa,cdr3_nt
13,NA,few,TRBV29-1,TRBJ1-2,CSVAIRGDDGYTF,TGCAGCGTTGCGATCAGGGGTGATGATGGCTACACCTTC
16,NA,many,TRBV5-1,TRBJ1-1,CASSLPGPMEFTEAFF,TGCGCCAGCAGCCTTCCGGGACCTATGGAGTTCACTGAAGCTTTCTTT
13,NA,NA,TRBV20-1,TRBJ2-5,CSASRAPQETQYF,TGCAGTGCTAGCAGAGCACCTCAAGAGACCCAGTACTTC
15,TRBD2,NA,TRBV6-2/TRBV6-3,TRBJ2-1,CASSPTSGGRWEQFF,TGTGCCAGCAGCCCTACTAGCGGGGGGCGCTGGGAGCAGTTCTTC
14,TRBD1,few,TRBV30,TRBJ2-1,CAWSLQGYNNEQFF,TGTGCCTGGAGTCTACAGGGGTATAACAATGAGCAGTTCTTC
14,NA,NA,TRBV6-5,TRBJ1-1,CASNRAGKNTEAFF,TGTGCCAGCAACAGGGCGGGTAAGAACACTGAAGCTTTCTTT
10,NA,NA,TRBV12-3/TRBV12-4,TRBJ2-6,CASGANVLTF,TGTGCCTCTGGGGCCAACGTCCTGACTTTC
17,NA,NA,TRBV23-1,TRBJ2-4,CASSRPQAHQAKNIQYF,TGCGCCAGCAGTCGCCCCCAGGCCCACCAAGCCAAAAACATTCAGTACTTC
15,TRBD2,few,TRBV7-9,TRBJ2-1,CASSPSGRSYNEQFF,TGTGCCAGCAGCCCAAGCGGGAGGTCCTACAATGAGCAGTTCTTC
14,NA,NA,TRBV9,TRBJ1-2,CASSVVGGSSGYTF,TGTGCCAGCAGCGTAGTAGGGGGTTCTTCTGGCTACACCTTC
14,TRBD1,few,TRBV7-8,TRBJ1-1,CASSLLIGGGEAFF,TGTGCCAGCAGCCTCCTGATAGGGGGCGGTGAAGCTTTCTTT
14,TRBD2,few,TRBV28,TRBJ2-3,CATDLAGGVNTQYF,TGTGCCACCGACCTAGCGGGAGGTGTGAATACGCAGTATTTT
14,NA,few,TRBV29-1,TRBJ2-1,CSVAGRQLGDEQFF,TGCAGCGTTGCCGGCAGGCAACTTGGTGATGAGCAGTTCTTC